Following are 28 T cell receptor beta chains from one sample sequenced in a study of identical twins. TCRdb re-called the 5' RACE reads with MiXCR, one entry per CDR3 protein. The sample consists of roughly 290,000 distinct CDR3 sequences, around 9.7% of them appearing once. Another study also made use of these data, one on yellow fever vaccine responses in identical twins.

The specimen sequenced was CD8+ T cells sorted from blood. The source of these receptors is a young woman in good health.

This clonotype was observed a handful of times. This chain uses TRBV7-6 with TRBJ2-5; D uncertain. This CDR3 is built from 14 residues. The V gene lost 2 bases and the J gene lost 9 bases, with 16 bases spanning the gap. Looked up from germline, CDR1 is SGHVS and CDR2 is FNYEAQ. The CDR3 is CASSLIGITEPQYF. DNA of the CDR3: TGTGCCAGCAGCTTAATCGGAATCACCGAGCCCCAGTACTTC.

The table lists this clonotype with a few counts. The chain uses TRBV5-1 and TRBJ2-1, with 7 bases that match TRBD2. Per the germline V gene, CDR1 is SGHRS and CDR2 is YFSETQ. This CDR3 contains 17 residues. With 4 bases clipped from V and 6 bases from J, the junction kept 16 bases outside the gene matches. CDR3 region: CASSPGVAGGDSNEQFF. As DNA, the CDR3 is TGCGCCAGCAGCCCCGGGGTAGCGGGTGGGGACTCCAATGAGCAGTTCTTC.

This clonotype was seen ten or more times. The chain couples TRBV28 to TRBJ1-1; a weak D match, TRBD1 (5 bases). Germline V gives CDR1 MDHEN, CDR2 SYDVKM. V lost 6 bases and J 5 bases, leaving 25 bases between the germline ends. CDR3 length equals 17 residues. DNA of the CDR3: TGTGCCAGCAGCTCTTTATCATGGGGGGAGGAAGGAACTGAAGCTTTCTTT. Translating gives CASSSLSWGEEGTEAFF.

This clonotype was counted a few times. V and J are TRBV6-1 and TRBJ2-7, with TRBD2 as a possible D gene (5 bases). Trimming cost V 1 base and J 3 bases, with 13 bases left between them. The length of the CDR3 is 15 residues. Germline V lookup: CDR1 MNHNS, CDR2 SASEGT. For the CDR3, the DNA is TGTGCCAGCAGTGAAGGCGGACTCACAATCTACGAGCAGTACTTC. Its protein is CASSEGGLTIYEQYF.

This clonotype was found many times. This chain links TRBV20-1 with TRBJ2-3; tentative D call: TRBD1 (5 bases). CDR3 length equals 13 residues. V was clipped by 1 base and J by 1 base, with 6 bases between them. Germline lookup yields CDR1 DFQATT and CDR2 SNEGSKA (reference sequence). This CDR3 reads CSARVQGTDTQYF. The DNA of the CDR3 is TGCAGTGCTAGAGTACAGGGCACAGATACGCAGTATTTT.

The chain employs TRBV4-2 and TRBJ1-5; D is perhaps TRBD1 (5 bases). There are 14 residues in the CDR3. CDR1 is LGHNA, CDR2 YNFKEQ, per germline. Trimming took 1 base from V and 11 from J, leaving 15 bases between them. CDR3 nucleotides: TGTGCCAGCAGCCAAGTGGTAGGCGAGGGGACCCAGCATTTT. Protein sequence: CASSQVVGEGTQHF.

This clonotype has a count of ten or more. The CDR3 coding sequence is TGTGCCACCGGAAGCGGGGGGCCAGATACGCAGTATTTT. Translated, it gives CATGSGGPDTQYF. This rearrangement joins TRBV10-3 to TRBJ2-3, with 9 positions matching TRBD2. V shed 10 bases and J 4 bases; nucleotides not matched to a gene: 6. The CDR3 sequence is 13 residues long. CDR1 is ENHRY, CDR2 SYGVKD, per germline.

This clonotype was detected only a few times. The chain combines TRBV4-2 with TRBJ2-7; 7 bases align to TRBD1. Germline CDR1 reads LGHNA; CDR2 reads YNFKEQ. The CDR3 is 15 amino acids. The junction had 7 bases not matched to a gene; V was cut back by 3 bases and J by 2 bases. DNA of the CDR3: TGTGCCAGCAGCCAGGTAGGGGACAGTGCCTACGAGCAGTACTTC. Its translation is CASSQVGDSAYEQYF.

This clonotype occurred a few times. This chain connects TRBV7-2 to TRBJ2-2; 8 bases fit TRBD2. This CDR3 is built from 15 residues. Losses at the gene ends were 5 bases for V and 3 bases for J; bases not matched to a gene: 5. Germline CDR1 is SGHTA and CDR2 is FQGNSA. CDR3 protein: CASSSSGTYTGELFF. CDR3 DNA sequence: TGTGCCAGCAGCAGTAGCGGGACTTACACCGGGGAGCTGTTTTTT.

This clonotype appeared many times. The chain uses TRBV5-1 and TRBJ2-7; no clear D gene. The CDR3 has 13 amino acids. V was pared by 2 bases and J by 2 bases, with 8 bases between. Germline-derived CDR1 and CDR2 are SGHRS and YFSETQ. For the CDR3, the DNA is TGCGCCAGCAGCTTTGACAAAACCTACGAGCAGTACTTC. Translation: CASSFDKTYEQYF.

The V call is TRBV19, the J call TRBJ2-1, with TRBD1 matching 8 bases. Germline CDR1 is LNHDA and CDR2 is SQIVND (reference sequence). There are 12 residues in the CDR3. V shed 3 bases and J 10 bases; nucleotides not matched to a gene: 2. As DNA, the CDR3 is TGTGCCAGTAGTATGGACAGGGTAGAGCAGTTCTTC. Translated: CASSMDRVEQFF.

This clonotype was detected many times. This chain uses TRBV29-1 with TRBJ1-2, with a tentative D call TRBD1 (5 bases). Germline CDR1 and CDR2: SQVTM and ANQGSEA. Trimming took 6 bases from V and 4 from J, leaving 12 bases between them. CDR3 length: 12 amino acids. CDR3 loop: CSVPGGGYGYTF. In DNA, the CDR3 is TGCAGCGTCCCGGGGGGAGGCTATGGCTACACCTTC.

The rearrangement joins TRBV7-9 to TRBJ2-1, with 10 bases matching TRBD1. J lost 10 bases, V lost 5 bases, and 11 bases had no gene match. This CDR3 is 15 amino acids long. CDR1 is SEHNR and CDR2 is FQNEAQ in the germline V gene (reference sequence). The CDR3 reads CASSPRQGAVWEQFF. The CDR3 nucleotides are TGTGCCAGCAGCCCCCGACAGGGGGCCGTTTGGGAGCAGTTCTTC. The full variable domain, completed using reference TRBV7-9 and TRBJ2-1, is DTGVSQNPRHKITKRGQNVTFRCDPISEHNRLYWYRQTLGQGPEFLTYFQNEAQLEKSRLLSDRFSAERPKGSFSTLEIQRTEQGDSAMYLCASSPRQGAVWEQFFGPGTRLTVL.

This clonotype was detected ten times or more. The rearrangement joins TRBV3-1 to TRBJ1-1; no firm D call. The CDR3 covers 16 residues. V was clipped by 0 bases and J by 2 bases, with 13 bases between them. Germline CDR1 reads LGHDT; CDR2 reads YNNKEL (reference sequence). DNA of the CDR3: TGTGCCAGCAGCCAAGATCTCGCAGGATATAACACTGAAGCTTTCTTT. Protein: CASSQDLAGYNTEAFF.

This clonotype came up many times. V is TRBV28 and J is TRBJ1-5; TRBD1 matches at 7 bases. CDR3 length: 15 residues. The V gene end was trimmed by 5 bases and the J gene end by 7 bases; junction bases not matched to a gene: 11. The germline V gene has CDR1 MDHEN and CDR2 SYDVKM. As DNA, the CDR3 is TGTGCCAGCAGTAGCACAGGGGATCGTGGACAGCCCCAGCATTTT. Translated: CASSSTGDRGQPQHF.

This clonotype was observed a handful of times. The chain links TRBV9 to TRBJ1-2, with 8 bases identical to TRBD1. The V segment lost 4 bases and the J segment 8 bases; nucleotides outside the gene matches: 16. This CDR3 contains 16 residues. Germline V gene sequence: CDR1 SGDLS, CDR2 YYNGEE. In DNA form, the CDR3 reads TGTGCCAGCAGCCTGGGAAGTGGACAGGGCCTCTGGGGCTACACCTTC. It specifies CASSLGSGQGLWGYTF.

This clonotype was found many times. The chain is built from TRBV12-3 or TRBV12-4 and TRBJ2-5; 9 nucleotides agree with TRBD2. This CDR3 spans 15 amino acids. V gave up 3 bases and J gave up 5 bases; unmatched junction bases: 7. The CDR3 sequence is CASSLGGLARETQYF. CDR3 bases: TGTGCCAGCAGTTTGGGGGGACTAGCCCGTGAGACCCAGTACTTC.

The sample holds a few counts of this clonotype. The genes are TRBV20-1 and TRBJ2-5, with 9 bases that match TRBD2. The germline V gene has CDR1 DFQATT and CDR2 SNEGSKA (reference sequence). With 2 bases clipped from V and 5 bases from J, the junction kept 9 bases outside the gene matches. CDR3 length: 15 amino acids. The chain's CDR3 is CSARPLSGGGETQYF. The CDR3 DNA follows: TGCAGTGCTAGACCCCTTAGCGGGGGAGGGGAGACCCAGTACTTC.

The chain employs TRBV7-3 and TRBJ2-3; D ambiguous. The CDR3 contains 16 residues. Germline CDR1 SGHTA, CDR2 FQGTGA. V lost 1 base and J 1 base, leaving 12 bases between the germline ends. The CDR3 DNA follows: TGTGCCAGCAGCTTAAGGGGTTGGGCCGGCACAGATACGCAGTATTTT. Its protein product is CASSLRGWAGTDTQYF.

The chain recombines TRBV2 with TRBJ2-1; 14 bases agree with TRBD2. Trimming cost V 10 bases and J 0 bases; bases outside gene matches: 17. The germline V gene encodes CDR1 SNHLY and CDR2 FYNNEI. The CDR3 contains 20 residues. As DNA, the CDR3 is TGTGCCAACGGCCTACGGGGACTAGCGGGGGACCAGAGCTCCTACAATGAGCAGTTCTTC. Amino acid sequence: CANGLRGLAGDQSSYNEQFF.

This clonotype was seen at least ten times. The CDR3 nucleotides read TGTGCCAGCAGCTCAGCTCTGAAAGTACTCCCTCCAGATACGCAGTATTTT. This sequence encodes CASSSALKVLPPDTQYF. The rearrangement links TRBV7-9 to TRBJ2-3; D remains ambiguous. Germline V gives CDR1 SEHNR, CDR2 FQNEAQ (reference sequence). CDR3 length equals 17 residues. V was pared by 4 bases and J by 4 bases, with 21 bases between.

This clonotype was seen repeatedly, ten times or more. The chain recombines TRBV29-1 with TRBJ2-1, with 8 bases matching TRBD2. This CDR3 has 12 residues. V gave up 3 bases and J gave up 9 bases; unmatched junction bases: 4. Germline CDR1 SQVTM, CDR2 ANQGSEA. As DNA, the CDR3 is TGCAGCGTTGAGGGACTAGTCCCTGAGCAGTTCTTC. It yields the protein CSVEGLVPEQFF.

This sequence joins TRBV11-2 and TRBJ2-2, with 8 bases that match TRBD2. The germline V gene has CDR1 SGHAT and CDR2 FQNNGV. This CDR3 is built from 20 residues. The ends lost 2 bases at V and 7 bases at J; junction bases unmatched: 21. CDR3 in amino acids: CASSLFLAGSRRTAGGELFF. For the CDR3, the DNA is TGTGCCAGCAGCTTATTCCTAGCGGGTTCTCGTAGAACAGCTGGCGGGGAGCTGTTTTTT.

The genes are TRBV30 and TRBJ2-1; no reliable D call. CDR3 size: 13 residues. V was clipped by 0 bases and J by 5 bases, with 8 bases between them. Germline CDR1 is GTSNPN and CDR2 is SVGIG (reference sequence). The CDR3 DNA reads TGTGCCTGGAGTGTACAACCCCACAATGAGCAGTTCTTC. Encoded protein: CAWSVQPHNEQFF.

The rearrangement links TRBV7-9 to TRBJ2-7, with TRBD2 identical over 12 bases. V dropped 2 bases and J dropped 5; count of bases not matched to a gene: 4. There are 15 residues in the CDR3. Germline V gene lookup returns CDR1 SEHNR and CDR2 FQNEAQ (reference sequence). The CDR3 here is CASSLLAGGSNEQYF. CDR3 DNA sequence: TGTGCCAGCAGCTTACTAGCGGGAGGGTCAAACGAGCAGTACTTC.

There are a few counts of this clonotype. The CDR3 sequence is CASSQDGASGAYEQYF. The CDR3 DNA follows: TGTGCCAGCAGCCAAGATGGGGCTAGCGGGGCCTACGAGCAGTACTTC. The chain uses TRBV14 and TRBJ2-7; 9 bases map to TRBD2. Trimming at V came to 0 bases and at J to 2 bases, leaving 5 bases not matched to a gene. The CDR3 has 16 amino acids. Germline V gene lookup returns CDR1 SGHDN and CDR2 FVKESK.

The CDR3 spells CASRIAGLSTDTQYF. CDR3 in DNA: TGTGCCAGCAGGATAGCGGGGCTTAGCACAGATACGCAGTATTTT. The chain combines TRBV6-1 with TRBJ2-3; 8 bases match TRBD2. From germline, CDR1 is MNHNS and CDR2 SASEGT. V shed 6 bases and J 0 bases; nucleotides not matched to a gene: 5. The CDR3 consists of 15 residues.

This clonotype has a handful of counts. The V call is TRBV28, the J call TRBJ2-3; unclear D gene. The CDR3 has 12 residues. Germline V gene data show CDR1 as MDHEN and CDR2 as SYDVKM. V was trimmed by 3 bases and J by 4 bases, leaving 5 bases between them. The CDR3 DNA reads TGTGCCAGCAGTTTGTACTCAGATACGCAGTATTTT. Its protein product is CASSLYSDTQYF.